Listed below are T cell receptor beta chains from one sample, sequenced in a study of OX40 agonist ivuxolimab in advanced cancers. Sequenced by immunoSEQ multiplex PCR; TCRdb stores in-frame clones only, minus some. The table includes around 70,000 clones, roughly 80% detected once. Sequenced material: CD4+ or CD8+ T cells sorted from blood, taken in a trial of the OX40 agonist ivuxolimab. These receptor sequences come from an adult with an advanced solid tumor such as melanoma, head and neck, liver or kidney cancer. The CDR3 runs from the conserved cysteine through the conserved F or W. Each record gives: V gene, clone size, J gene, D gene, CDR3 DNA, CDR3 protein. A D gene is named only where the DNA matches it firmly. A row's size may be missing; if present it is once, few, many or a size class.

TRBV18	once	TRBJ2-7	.	TGTGCCAGCTCACCCGACGGATTCTACGAGCAGTACTTC	CASSPDGFYEQYF
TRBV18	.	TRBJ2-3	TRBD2	TGTGCCAGCTCACCAGGACTAGCGGGAGGGCCCGCAGATACGCAGTATTTT	CASSPGLAGGPADTQYF
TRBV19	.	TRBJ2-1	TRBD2	TGTGCCAGTAGTATACCACTAGCGGGACGGTTGGATGAGCAGTTCTTC	CASSIPLAGRLDEQFF
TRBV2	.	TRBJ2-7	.	TGTGCCAGCAGTGAAGCCCCGGGACTCCGGAACGAGCAGTACTTC	CASSEAPGLRNEQYF
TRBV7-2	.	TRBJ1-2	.	TGTGCCAGCAGCTTATCCCCAACCGTGGGCTATGGCTACACCTTC	CASSLSPTVGYGYTF
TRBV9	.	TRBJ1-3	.	TGTGCCAGCAGCGTATTGGCAGTCCTTAGCTCTGGAAACACCATATATTTT	CASSVLAVLSSGNTIYF
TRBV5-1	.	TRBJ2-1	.	TGCGCCAGCAGCTTGGAGCCGGGAGTGTCCTACAATGAGCAGTTCTTC	CASSLEPGVSYNEQFF
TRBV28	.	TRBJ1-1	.	TGTGCCAGCAGTTTAGGCAGCCGGAACACTGAAGCTTTCTTT	CASSLGSRNTEAFF
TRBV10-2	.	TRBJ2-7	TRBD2	TGCGCCAGCAGTGAGTCGACGGGAGGTCTTTCCGAGCAGTACTTC	CASSESTGGLSEQYF
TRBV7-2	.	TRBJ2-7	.	TGTGCCAGCAGCTTAGGGGGAGAAGCCTACGAGCAGTACTTC	CASSLGGEAYEQYF
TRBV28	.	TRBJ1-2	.	TGTGCCAGCAGCTCCAGGGAGGTCTATGGCTACACCTTC	CASSSREVYGYTF
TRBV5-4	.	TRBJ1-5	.	TGTGCCAGCAGCTTGGACAGGGCGGACGCTCAGCCCCAGCATTTT	CASSLDRADAQPQHF
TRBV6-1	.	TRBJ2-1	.	TGTGCCAGCAGGTCCACAGGGTACGACAATGAGCAGTTCTTC	CASRSTGYDNEQFF
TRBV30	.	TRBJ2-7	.	TGTGCCTGGAGTGTGGGGCTCACCTACGAGCAGTACTTC	CAWSVGLTYEQYF
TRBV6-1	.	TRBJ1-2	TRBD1	TGTGCCAGCAGTGAAGAGACAGGGTTGGGTGGCTACACCTTC	CASSEETGLGGYTF
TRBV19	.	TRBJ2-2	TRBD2	TGTGCCAGTAGTCCTCGGCGGGAGACCGGGGAGCTGTTTTTT	CASSPRRETGELFF
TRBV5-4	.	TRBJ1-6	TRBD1	TGTGCCAGCAGCCTGGACAGGAATTCACCCCTCCACTTT	CASSLDRNSPLHF
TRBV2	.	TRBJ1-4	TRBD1	TGTGCCAGCAGATGGACAGGGGGTAATGAAAAACTGTTTTTT	CASRWTGGNEKLFF
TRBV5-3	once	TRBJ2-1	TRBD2	TGTGCCAGAAGCTCGGGACAGGGAAAGGGACTAGCGGGAGGGCCCAACTACAATGAGCAGTTCTTC	CARSSGQGKGLAGGPNYNEQFF
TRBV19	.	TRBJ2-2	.	TGTGCCAGTACGTCACGGGGGCCGGGCACCGGGGAGCTGTTTTTT	CASTSRGPGTGELFF
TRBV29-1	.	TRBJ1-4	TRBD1	TGCAGCGTTGACTCAGGGGGAGAAAAACTGTTTTTT	CSVDSGGEKLFF
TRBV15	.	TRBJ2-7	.	TGTGCCACCAGCAGAGACATACCACCCTACGAGCAGTACTTC	CATSRDIPPYEQYF
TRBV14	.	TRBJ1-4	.	TGTGCCAGCAGCCAAGGGCCAGGCAATACTAATGAAAAACTGTTTTTT	CASSQGPGNTNEKLFF
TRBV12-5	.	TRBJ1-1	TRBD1	TGTGCTAGTGGCTCACAGGGGGGCACTGAAGCTTTCTTT	CASGSQGGTEAFF
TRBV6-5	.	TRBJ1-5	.	TGTGCCAGCAGAACGACAGGTGTGGGCAATCAGCCCCAGCATTTT	CASRTTGVGNQPQHF
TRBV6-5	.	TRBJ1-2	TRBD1	TGTGCCAGCACCCCCGACAGGGCCTATGGCTACACCTTC	CASTPDRAYGYTF
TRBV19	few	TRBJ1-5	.	TGTGCCAGTAGGTTCCAGGTCGATCAGCCCCAGCATTTT	CASRFQVDQPQHF
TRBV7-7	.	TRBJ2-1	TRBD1	TGTGCCAGCAGCTTAGATGGACAGGGGGCTTACAATGAGCAGTTCTTC	CASSLDGQGAYNEQFF
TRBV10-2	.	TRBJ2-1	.	TGCGCCAGTAGAACACCCAATGAGCAGTTCTTC	CASRTPNEQFF
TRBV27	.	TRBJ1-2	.	TGTGCCAGCGGTTCGTCGGACAGCTACTATGGCTACACCTTC	CASGSSDSYYGYTF
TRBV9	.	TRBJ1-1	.	TGTGCCAGCAGCGTAACTAGGGGCGGGAACACTGAAGCTTTCTTT	CASSVTRGGNTEAFF
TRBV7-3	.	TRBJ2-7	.	TGTGCCAGCAGCCAGGAGGTTCAGTCCGAGCAGTACTTC	CASSQEVQSEQYF
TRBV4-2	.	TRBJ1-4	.	TGTGCCAGCAGCCAAGATTCCCAGGGTTGGAAAAAACTGTTTTTT	CASSQDSQGWKKLFF
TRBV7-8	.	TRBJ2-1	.	TGTGCCAGCAGCTTACAACAGGAGGATGAGCAGTTCTTC	CASSLQQEDEQFF
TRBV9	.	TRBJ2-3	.	TGTGCCAGCAGCGTAGAGGGTACAGATACGCAGTATTTT	CASSVEGTDTQYF
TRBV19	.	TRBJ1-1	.	TGTGCCAGTAGTTCGGGGCACGAGACTGAAGCTTTCTTT	CASSSGHETEAFF
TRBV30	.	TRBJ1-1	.	TGTGCCTGGAGTGGGGCAGGAGGCTTGTGGACTGAAGCTTTCTTT	CAWSGAGGLWTEAFF
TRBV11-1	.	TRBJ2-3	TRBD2	TGTGCCAGCAGCCCAGGACTAGCGGGAGGCGTAGCAGATACGCAGTATTTT	CASSPGLAGGVADTQYF
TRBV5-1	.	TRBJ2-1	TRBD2	TGCGCCAGCAGCTTGTTGGGACTAGCGCCCCTCAGCTCCTACAATGAGCAGTTCTTC	CASSLLGLAPLSSYNEQFF
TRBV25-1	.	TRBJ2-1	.	TGTGCCAGCAGTGCAGGGATTGGTAACAATGAGCAGTTCTTC	CASSAGIGNNEQFF
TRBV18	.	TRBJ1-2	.	TGTGCCAGCTCACCGCTCCGGTATGGCTACACCTTC	CASSPLRYGYTF
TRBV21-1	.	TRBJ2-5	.	TGTGCCAGCAGCAAACGTCAGGAATTCCAAGAGACCCAGTACTTC	CASSKRQEFQETQYF
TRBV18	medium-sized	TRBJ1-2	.	TGTGCCAGCTCACCCGCGACGGATAACTATGGCTACACCTTC	CASSPATDNYGYTF
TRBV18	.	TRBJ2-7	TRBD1	TGTGCCAGCTCAACCTCGGGACAGGGGAACGAGCAGTACTTC	CASSTSGQGNEQYF
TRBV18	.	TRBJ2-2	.	TGTGCCAGCTCACCAAGTTCCAGCGTCGACACCGGGGAGCTGTTTTTT	CASSPSSSVDTGELFF
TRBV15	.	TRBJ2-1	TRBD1	TGTGCCACCAGCAGGACAGGGGTTAACGACAATGAGCAGTTCTTC	CATSRTGVNDNEQFF
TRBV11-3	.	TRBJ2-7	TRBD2	TGTGCCAGCAGCCCCTGGACTAGCGGAGGGTACGAGCAGTACTTC	CASSPWTSGGYEQYF
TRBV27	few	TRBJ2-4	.	TGTGCCAGCAGTTTTAACGTCAAAAACATTCAGTACTTC	CASSFNVKNIQYF